The 25 T cell receptor beta chains reported below all come from one sample, sequenced in a study of OX40 agonist ivuxolimab in advanced cancers. Assay: immunoSEQ multiplex PCR; the TCRdb copy retains only in-frame clones and omits some. Among 70,000 or so clones, 84% were seen once, and the ten largest hold 0.78%. Sample: CD4+ or CD8+ T cells sorted from blood, taken in a trial of the OX40 agonist ivuxolimab. The receptors derive from an adult with an advanced solid tumor such as melanoma, head and neck, liver or kidney cancer.

The chain employs TRBV29-1 and TRBJ2-7; TRBD1 matches at 9 bases. Germline-derived CDR1 and CDR2 are SQVTM and ANQGSEA. This CDR3 has 11 amino acids. V lost 7 bases to trimming and J lost 5 bases; unmatched junction nucleotides: 3. In DNA form, the CDR3 reads TGCAGCGGCCGGACAGGGGACGAGCAGTACTTC. Protein product: CSGRTGDEQYF.

This chain links TRBV9 with TRBJ1-2, with TRBD1 identical over 7 bases. V trimming: 5 bases; J trimming: 5 bases; junction bases outside the gene matches: 12. The length of the CDR3 is 15 residues. From germline, CDR1 is SGDLS and CDR2 YYNGEE. The CDR3 sequence: CASRGSDREWYGYTF. In DNA form, the CDR3 reads TGTGCCAGCAGGGGATCCGACAGGGAATGGTATGGCTACACCTTC.

This sequence joins TRBV9 and TRBJ2-3; 7 nucleotides line up with TRBD2. This CDR3 spans 15 amino acids. Trimming removed 3 bases from V and 2 bases from J; junction bases left unmatched: 6. CDR1 SGDLS and CDR2 YYNGEE come from the germline V gene. CDR3 residues: CASSGGLSLTDTQYF. The CDR3 DNA sequence: TGTGCCAGCAGCGGGGGACTAAGCCTCACAGATACGCAGTATTTT.

The rearrangement uses TRBV7-3 and TRBJ2-2; no definite D call. CDR3 size: 14 residues. Trimming took off 2 bases at V and 7 bases at J, with 11 bases between the two ends. The germline V gene has CDR1 SGHTA and CDR2 FQGTGA. The chain's CDR3 is CASSLLRVGGELFF. In DNA form, the CDR3 reads TGTGCCAGCAGCTTATTACGGGTCGGCGGGGAGCTGTTTTTT.

The chain has TRBV29-1 and TRBJ1-1; D is unresolved. V was pared by 0 bases and J by 1 base, with 6 bases between. Germline-derived CDR1 and CDR2 are SQVTM and ANQGSEA. There are 13 residues in the CDR3. The CDR3 here is CSVEDYRNTEAFF. The CDR3 region has the DNA TGCAGCGTTGAAGATTATCGGAACACTGAAGCTTTCTTT.

V usage is TRBV28 and J usage is TRBJ1-4; 7 nucleotides line up with TRBD1. The CDR3 sequence is 15 residues long. V lost 6 bases and J lost 8; bases outside the gene matches: 12. Germline V lookup: CDR1 MDHEN, CDR2 SYDVKM. The CDR3 loop reads CASSRPTGLSEKLFF. The CDR3 nucleotides read TGTGCCAGCAGCCGACCGACAGGGCTTTCCGAAAAACTGTTTTTT.

This chain links TRBV19 with TRBJ2-7; possibly TRBD1 or TRBD2 for D (6 bases each). Germline CDR1 LNHDA, CDR2 SQIVND (reference sequence). Trimming took off 7 bases at V and 3 bases at J, with 16 bases between the two ends. The CDR3 is 14 residues long. DNA for the CDR3: TGTGCCAGTAAGAGGGCCGGGGGCGACTACGAGCAGTACTTC. Residues: CASKRAGGDYEQYF.

V is TRBV28 and J is TRBJ2-3; D remains unclear. CDR3 length equals 14 residues. The germline V and J ends were trimmed by 11 bases and 5 bases, with 20 bases remaining between them. Germline V gives CDR1 MDHEN, CDR2 SYDVKM. Here the CDR3 reads CASLGRRVRDTQYF. The CDR3 region has the DNA TGTGCCTCCCTCGGCCGACGGGTAAGAGATACGCAGTATTTT.

The gene calls are TRBV27 and TRBJ2-3; TRBD2 might be the D (6 bases). The CDR3 runs 16 residues. Trimming removed 5 bases from V and 0 bases from J, with 15 bases in between. Germline V gene data show CDR1 as MNHEY and CDR2 as SMNVEV (reference sequence). CDR3 DNA sequence: TGTGCCAGCAGTCTCAGGCGGGGCCTTAGCACAGATACGCAGTATTTT. Protein sequence: CASSLRRGLSTDTQYF.

This clone was counted once. This CDR3 is also generated by other DNA sequences in the sample. This chain connects TRBV7-2 to TRBJ2-7, with a tentative D call TRBD1 (5 bases). V was trimmed by 5 bases and J by 3 bases, leaving 14 bases between them. The germline V gene has CDR1 SGHTA and CDR2 FQGNSA. The CDR3 has 14 residues. The CDR3 is CASSPSTVNYEQYF. Written as DNA, the CDR3 is TGTGCCAGCAGCCCCTCGACAGTGAACTACGAGCAGTACTTC.

The chain employs TRBV5-6 and TRBJ2-3; D tentatively reads TRBD1 or TRBD2 (5 bases each). Germline V gene sequence: CDR1 SGHDT, CDR2 YYEEEE. Trimming took 0 bases from V and 2 from J, leaving 13 bases between them. CDR3 length: 16 amino acids. DNA for the CDR3: TGTGCCAGCAGCTTGGCTCGAGGGGCCCTCACAGATACGCAGTATTTT. Its translation is CASSLARGALTDTQYF.

The table lists this clone with a few counts. The rearrangement joins TRBV7-9 to TRBJ2-1; the D gene could be TRBD1 or TRBD2 (5 bases each). The CDR3 sequence is 15 residues long. V was clipped by 5 bases and J by 1 base, with 12 bases between them. Germline V gene sequence: CDR1 SEHNR, CDR2 FQNEAQ (reference sequence). The CDR3 region is CASSAGTASYNEQFF. DNA for the CDR3: TGTGCCAGCAGCGCCGGGACGGCATCCTACAATGAGCAGTTCTTC.

V and J are TRBV11-3 and TRBJ2-1; D is uncertain. CDR1 SGHNT and CDR2 YENEEA come from the germline V gene. V lost 4 bases, J lost 0 bases, and 13 bases lay in between. This CDR3 is 16 amino acids long. The CDR3 loop is CASSSSWGVSYNEQFF. CDR3 sequence (DNA): TGTGCCAGCAGCTCGTCTTGGGGTGTCTCCTACAATGAGCAGTTCTTC.

V gene TRBV11-2 combines with J gene TRBJ1-1, with TRBD1 matching 8 bases. This CDR3 spans 16 amino acids. J lost 0 bases, V lost 5 bases, and 8 bases had no gene match. Germline values: CDR1 SGHAT, CDR2 FQNNGV. CDR3 nucleotides: TGTGCCAGCAGCCCTTGGACAGGGCTCATGAACACTGAAGCTTTCTTT. Its protein product is CASSPWTGLMNTEAFF. The full variable domain, rest sourced from reference TRBV11-2 and TRBJ1-1, is EAGVAQSPRYKIIEKRQSVAFWCNPISGHATLYWYQQILGQGPKLLIQFQNNGVVDDSQLPKDRFSAERLKGVDSTLKIQPAKLEDSAVYLCASSPWTGLMNTEAFFGQGTRLTVV.

This clone was seen more than once but under ten times. The chain employs TRBV19 and TRBJ1-5; no definite D call. The CDR3 has 15 residues. CDR1 and CDR2 from the germline V gene are LNHDA and SQIVND (reference sequence). With 0 bases removed from V and 0 bases from J, the gap between germline ends came to 6 bases. The CDR3 bases are TGTGCCAGTAGTATAGACAGGAATAGCAATCAGCCCCAGCATTTT. Amino acids: CASSIDRNSNQPQHF. The full variable domain, in which reference TRBV19 and TRBJ1-5 provide the parts outside the CDR3, is DGGITQSPKYLFRKEGQNVTLSCEQNLNHDAMYWYRQDPGQGLRLIYYSQIVNDFQKGDIAEGYSVSREKKESFPLTVTSAQKNPTAFYLCASSIDRNSNQPQHFGDGTRLSIL.

The V call is TRBV14, the J call TRBJ1-2, with unresolved D. V was clipped by 0 bases and J by 4 bases, with 12 bases between them. CDR3 size: 15 residues. Germline CDR1 and CDR2: SGHDN and FVKESK. CDR3 sequence: CASSQDSSVRYGYTF. The CDR3 DNA sequence: TGTGCCAGCAGCCAAGATTCGAGCGTCCGCTATGGCTACACCTTC.

This rearrangement joins TRBV18 to TRBJ1-5; D gene unclear. This CDR3 is built from 15 residues. The V end was cut by 3 bases, the J end by 4 bases, with 13 bases between. Looked up from germline, CDR1 is KGHSH and CDR2 is LQKENI. Written as DNA, the CDR3 is TGTGCCAGCTCACCGACACGGACGGTGAATCAGCCCCAGCATTTT. Amino acid sequence: CASSPTRTVNQPQHF. Combining the CDR3 with reference TRBV18 and TRBJ1-5 gives the whole variable domain NAGVMQNPRHLVRRRGQEARLRCSPMKGHSHVYWYRQLPEEGLKFMVYLQKENIIDESGMPKERFSAEFPKEGPSILRIQQVVRGDSAAYFCASSPTRTVNQPQHFGDGTRLSIL.

The chain's CDR3 is CSVEVAGGPQGQYF. CDR3 nucleotides: TGCAGCGTTGAGGTAGCGGGAGGGCCTCAGGGGCAGTACTTC. This chain links TRBV29-1 with TRBJ2-7; 11 positions agree with TRBD2. J gave up 9 bases and V 3 bases, and 10 bases lay outside the gene matches. Germline V gene sequence: CDR1 SQVTM, CDR2 ANQGSEA. This CDR3 spans 14 amino acids.

CDR3 residues: CASKERFSYNEQFF. In nucleotides, the CDR3 is TGTGCCAGCAAGGAGCGGTTCTCCTACAATGAGCAGTTCTTC. The chain has TRBV6-5 and TRBJ2-1, with D perhaps TRBD2 (5 bases). The germline V gene encodes CDR1 MNHEY and CDR2 SVGAGI. The CDR3 length is 14 residues. The V gene lost 7 bases and the J gene lost 0 bases, with 10 bases spanning the gap.

The chain couples TRBV6-6 to TRBJ2-2; TRBD2 might be the D (7 bases). CDR3 length: 15 amino acids. Trimming took off 6 bases at V and 5 bases at J, with 16 bases between the two ends. In germline, CDR1 is MNHNY, CDR2 SVGAGI (reference sequence). CDR3 DNA: TGTGCCAGCAGCAGGGGCGGGAGAGGGACCGGGGAGCTGTTTTTT. It codes for CASSRGGRGTGELFF.

V and J are TRBV21-1 and TRBJ1-2. TRBV21-1 is termed a pseudogene. The CDR3 sequence is 16 residues long. DNA for the CDR3: TGTGCCAGCAGCTTTTCTTCCGGCTATGGGAACTATGGCTACACCTTC. It yields the protein CASSFSSGYGNYGYTF.

V is TRBV5-1 and J is TRBJ1-2; D is undetermined. The CDR3 totals 14 residues. V gave up 0 bases and J gave up 2 bases, with 8 bases separating them. Germline values: CDR1 SGHRS, CDR2 YFSETQ. In nucleotides, the CDR3 is TGCGCCAGCAGCTTGGGGCAGGTCAACTATGGCTACACCTTC. Amino acid sequence: CASSLGQVNYGYTF.

The rearrangement links TRBV7-9 to TRBJ1-2; 8 bases are shared with TRBD1. Per the germline V gene, CDR1 is SEHNR and CDR2 is FQNEAQ (reference sequence). After removal of 8 bases from V and 3 bases from J, the junction contained 5 bases not matched to a gene. The CDR3 runs to 13 residues. DNA for the CDR3: TGTGCCAGCGGCCAGGGGGCCGACTATGGCTACACCTTC. Its protein is CASGQGADYGYTF.

The chain uses TRBV11-3 and TRBJ2-2; TRBD1 aligns across 7 bases. Trimming cost V 1 base and J 2 bases; bases outside gene matches: 4. The germline V gene has CDR1 SGHNT and CDR2 YENEEA. This CDR3 comprises 16 residues. CDR3 amino acids: CASSLGPGGNTGELFF. CDR3 bases: TGTGCCAGCAGCTTAGGTCCAGGGGGTAACACCGGGGAGCTGTTTTTT.

V is TRBV25-1 and J is TRBJ2-5; D may be TRBD1 (5 bases). Trimming took 3 bases from V and 3 from J, leaving 11 bases between them. The CDR3 sequence is 14 residues long. Germline CDR1 MGHDK, CDR2 SYGVNS. CDR3 amino acids: CASSDATEKETQYF. The CDR3 DNA reads as TGTGCCAGCAGTGATGCGACAGAAAAAGAGACCCAGTACTTC.